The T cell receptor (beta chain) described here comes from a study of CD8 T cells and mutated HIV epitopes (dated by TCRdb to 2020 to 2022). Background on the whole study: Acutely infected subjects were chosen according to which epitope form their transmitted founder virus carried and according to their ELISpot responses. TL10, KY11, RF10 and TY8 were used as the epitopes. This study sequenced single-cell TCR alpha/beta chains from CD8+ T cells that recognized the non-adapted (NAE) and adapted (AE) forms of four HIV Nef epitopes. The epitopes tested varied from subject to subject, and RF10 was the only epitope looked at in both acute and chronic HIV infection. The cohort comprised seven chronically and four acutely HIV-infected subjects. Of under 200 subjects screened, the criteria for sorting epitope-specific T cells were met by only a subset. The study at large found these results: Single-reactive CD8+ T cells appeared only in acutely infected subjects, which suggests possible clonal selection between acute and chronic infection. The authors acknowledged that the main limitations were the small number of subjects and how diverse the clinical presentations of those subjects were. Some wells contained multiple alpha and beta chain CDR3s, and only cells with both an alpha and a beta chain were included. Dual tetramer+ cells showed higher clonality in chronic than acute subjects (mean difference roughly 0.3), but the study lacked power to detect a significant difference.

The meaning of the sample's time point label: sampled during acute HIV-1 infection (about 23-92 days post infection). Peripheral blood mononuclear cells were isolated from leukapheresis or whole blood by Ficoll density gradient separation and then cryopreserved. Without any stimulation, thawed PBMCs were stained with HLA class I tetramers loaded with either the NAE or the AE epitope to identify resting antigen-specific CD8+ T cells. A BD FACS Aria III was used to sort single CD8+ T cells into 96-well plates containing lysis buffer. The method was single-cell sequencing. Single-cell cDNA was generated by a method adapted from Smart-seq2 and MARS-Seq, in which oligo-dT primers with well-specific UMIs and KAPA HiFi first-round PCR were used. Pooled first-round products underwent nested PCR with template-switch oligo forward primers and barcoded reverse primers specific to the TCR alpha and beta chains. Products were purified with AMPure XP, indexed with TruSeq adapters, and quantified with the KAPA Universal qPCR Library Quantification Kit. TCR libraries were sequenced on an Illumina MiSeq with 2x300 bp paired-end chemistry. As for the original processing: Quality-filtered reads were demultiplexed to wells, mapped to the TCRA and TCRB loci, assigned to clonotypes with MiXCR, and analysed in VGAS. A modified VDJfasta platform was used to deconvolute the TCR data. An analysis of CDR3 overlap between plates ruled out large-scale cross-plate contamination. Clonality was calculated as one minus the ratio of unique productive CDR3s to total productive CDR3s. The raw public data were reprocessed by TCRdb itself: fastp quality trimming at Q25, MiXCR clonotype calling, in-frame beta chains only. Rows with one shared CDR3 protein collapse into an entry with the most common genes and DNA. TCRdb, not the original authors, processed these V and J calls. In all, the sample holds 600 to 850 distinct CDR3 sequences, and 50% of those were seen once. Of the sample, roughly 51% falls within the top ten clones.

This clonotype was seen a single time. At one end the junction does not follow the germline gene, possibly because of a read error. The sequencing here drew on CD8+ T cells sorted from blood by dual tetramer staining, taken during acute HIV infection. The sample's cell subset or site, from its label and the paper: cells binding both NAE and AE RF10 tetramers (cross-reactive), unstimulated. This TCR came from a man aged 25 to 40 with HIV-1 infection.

CDR3 loop: CASSLVAGGIIYKQYF. The DNA is as follows: TGTGCCAGCAGCTTAGTAGCGGGAGGGATCATCTACAAGCAGTACTTC. The chain is made from TRBV13 and TRBJ2-7; a stretch of 11 junction bases matches TRBD2. The germline V gene (reference sequence) sets CDR1 to PRHDT and CDR2 to FYEKMQ. The CDR3 runs 16 amino acids, cysteine and phenylalanine included. Only the CDR3 region is kept as DNA, spanning 48 bases read in frame from base 1.